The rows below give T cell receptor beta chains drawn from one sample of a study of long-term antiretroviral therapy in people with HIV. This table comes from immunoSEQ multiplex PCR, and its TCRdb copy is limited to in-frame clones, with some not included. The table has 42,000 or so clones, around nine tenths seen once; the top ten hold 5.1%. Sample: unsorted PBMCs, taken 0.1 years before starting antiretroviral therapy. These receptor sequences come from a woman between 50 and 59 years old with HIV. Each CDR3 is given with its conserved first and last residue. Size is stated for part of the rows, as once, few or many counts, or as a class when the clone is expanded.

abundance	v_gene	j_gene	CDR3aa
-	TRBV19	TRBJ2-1	CASSVAGASYNEQFF
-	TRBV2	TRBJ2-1	CASSGSGGAEQFF
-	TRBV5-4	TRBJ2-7	CASSRKDSYEQYF
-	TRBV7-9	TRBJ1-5	CASSLTKTGVNQPQHF
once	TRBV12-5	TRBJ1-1	CASDRAGFGDTEAFF
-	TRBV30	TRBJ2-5	CAWSVSGETQYF
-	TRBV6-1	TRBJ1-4	CASSRTAATNEKLFF
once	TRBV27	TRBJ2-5	CASSFRGRDQTQYF
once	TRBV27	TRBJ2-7	CASSPTLGIYEQYF
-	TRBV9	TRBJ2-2	CASSVRANLVNTGELFF
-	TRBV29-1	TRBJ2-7	CSAAGEAYEQYF
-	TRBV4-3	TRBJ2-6	CASSGGGANVLTF
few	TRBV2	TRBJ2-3	CASSGGGGNTDTQYF
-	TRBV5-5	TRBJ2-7	CASILAGRGNYEQYF
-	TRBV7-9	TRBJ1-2	CASSLEGSVYGYTF
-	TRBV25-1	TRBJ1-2	CASSAREGSGYTF
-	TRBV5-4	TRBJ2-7	CASSLEASGGYEQYF
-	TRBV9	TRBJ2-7	CASSVGPPTGYSYEQYF
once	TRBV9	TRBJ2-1	CASSVAESPSYNEQFF
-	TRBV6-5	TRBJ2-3	CASSYSTSGGYDTQYF
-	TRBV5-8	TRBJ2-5	CASSFNKGTQYF
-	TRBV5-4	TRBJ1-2	CASSLSPYGYTF
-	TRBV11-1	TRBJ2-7	CASTRTGYSYEQYF
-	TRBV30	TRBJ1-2	CAWSDDRGAYTF
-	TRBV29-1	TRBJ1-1	CSVARAMNTEAFF
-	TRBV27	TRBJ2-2	CASSLVVNTGELFF
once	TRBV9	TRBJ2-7	CASSAAGGYEQYF
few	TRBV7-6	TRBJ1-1	CASSLQKNTEAFF
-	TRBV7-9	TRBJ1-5	CASSPHEGQPQHF
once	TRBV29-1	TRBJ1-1	CSARTGPTEAFF
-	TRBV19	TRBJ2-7	CASSLGFGWPYEQYF
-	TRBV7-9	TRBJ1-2	CASSSPTQAGYTF
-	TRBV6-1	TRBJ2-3	CASSESGSSTDTQYF
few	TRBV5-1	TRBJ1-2	CASLPGTGYYGYTF
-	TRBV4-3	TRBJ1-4	CASSQAARGNEKLFF
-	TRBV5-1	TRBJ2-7	CASSAGLSYEQYF
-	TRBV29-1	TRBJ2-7	CSVDRTGDYEQYF
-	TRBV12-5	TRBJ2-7	CASGLVLFPPGNYAYEQYF
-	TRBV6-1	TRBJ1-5	CASRDGTGNQPQHF
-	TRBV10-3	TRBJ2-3	CAISGHMAGETDTQYF
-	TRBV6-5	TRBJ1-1	CASSFYGDTEAFF
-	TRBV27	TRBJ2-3	CASSTSSASTDTQYF
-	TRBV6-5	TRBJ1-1	CASRERTEAFF
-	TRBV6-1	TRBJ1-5	CASSDPTGGMGSSNQPQHF
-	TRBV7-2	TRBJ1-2	CASSLAGGSSYGYTF
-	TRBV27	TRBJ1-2	CASSLNPRYGYTF
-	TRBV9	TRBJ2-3	CASSERDRGTRGDTQYF
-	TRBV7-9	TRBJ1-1	CASSLLNTEAFF
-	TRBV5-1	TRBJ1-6	CASSPRDRGNSPLHF
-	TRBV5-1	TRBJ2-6	CASSTTFSGANVLTF
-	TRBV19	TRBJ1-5	CASTHDRKGNQPQHF
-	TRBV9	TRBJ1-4	CAILSGLINEKLFF
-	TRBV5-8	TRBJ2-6	CASRLFSGANVLTF
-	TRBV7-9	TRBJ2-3	CASSLGVAGGLNTQYF
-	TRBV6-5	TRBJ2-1	CASSYGGRGGYPRQFF
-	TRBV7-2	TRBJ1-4	CASSFRSTNEKLFF
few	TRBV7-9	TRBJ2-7	CASTRDRGYEQYF